This TCR beta chain was sequenced during a study of shared clonotypes between healthy human individuals. The junction had 9 bases not matched to a gene; V was cut back by 0 bases and J by 2 bases. Germline V gives CDR1 SGHVS, CDR2 FNYEAQ. The CDR3 is 19 amino acids. Data came from immunoSEQ multiplex PCR; TCRdb stores just in-frame clones and leaves some out. The data contain hundreds of thousands of clones, roughly 96% of them seen just once; the ten biggest clones take up 0.11%. Details on this clone: Its specificity is not known.

Study-wide findings and caveats: Generation probabilities were higher for clonotypes shared across all four sorted-subset donors than for unshared ones. Estimated clonotype richness was generally higher in naive than memory subsets. With a handful of donors compared, roughly 4.9% of naive CD4 clonotypes were shared.

Terminally differentiated effector memory CD45RA+ cells were left out of the naive CD8 fraction, which was CD45RO-negative and positively selected for CCR7. The donors, healthy adults who were HIV-negative, had experienced no recent acute infections or vaccinations. V is TRBV7-6 and J is TRBJ2-6; 8 bases match TRBD1. The sample consisted of naive CD8+ T cells sorted from blood. This clonotype was obtained from a woman under 40 in good health. CDR3 sequence: CASSLAGTGRNTGANVLTF. The CDR3 nucleotides are TGTGCCAGCAGCTTAGCCGGGACAGGTAGAAATACTGGGGCCAACGTCCTGACTTTC.